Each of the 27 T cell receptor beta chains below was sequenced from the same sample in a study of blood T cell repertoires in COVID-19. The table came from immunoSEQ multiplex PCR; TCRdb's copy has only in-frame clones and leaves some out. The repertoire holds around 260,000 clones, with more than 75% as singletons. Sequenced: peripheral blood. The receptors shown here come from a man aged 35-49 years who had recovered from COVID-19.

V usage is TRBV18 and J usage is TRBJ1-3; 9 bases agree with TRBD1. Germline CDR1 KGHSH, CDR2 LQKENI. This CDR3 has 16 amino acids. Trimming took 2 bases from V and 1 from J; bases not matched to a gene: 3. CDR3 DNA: TGTGCCAGCTCACCAACCGGGACAGGGTCTGGAAACACCATATATTTT. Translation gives CASSPTGTGSGNTIYF.

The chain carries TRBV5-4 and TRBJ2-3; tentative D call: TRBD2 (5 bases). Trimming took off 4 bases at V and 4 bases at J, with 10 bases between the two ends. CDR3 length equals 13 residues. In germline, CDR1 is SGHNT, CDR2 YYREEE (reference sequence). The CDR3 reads CASSLAGADTQYF. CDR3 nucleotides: TGTGCCAGCAGCCTCGCCGGGGCAGATACGCAGTATTTT.

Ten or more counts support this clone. CDR3 sequence reads: CATGQGAHSTGELFF. The CDR3 nucleotides read TGTGCCACTGGACAGGGGGCGCACAGCACCGGGGAGCTGTTTTTT. V is TRBV19 and J is TRBJ2-2; 11 nucleotides line up with TRBD1. Per germline, CDR1 LNHDA and CDR2 SQIVND (reference sequence). V lost 10 bases to trimming and J lost 4 bases; unmatched junction nucleotides: 8. The CDR3 runs 15 residues.

CDR3 nucleotide sequence: TGCGCCAGCAGCCAAGAGTCCAGCGGGGGGATATACAATGAGCAGTTCTTC. Its protein is CASSQESSGGIYNEQFF. V usage is TRBV4-1 and J usage is TRBJ2-1, with TRBD2 identical over 9 bases. The V gene end was trimmed by 0 bases and the J gene end by 4 bases; junction bases not matched to a gene: 7. The CDR3 has 17 amino acids. Germline V gene sequence: CDR1 MGHRA, CDR2 YSYEKL.

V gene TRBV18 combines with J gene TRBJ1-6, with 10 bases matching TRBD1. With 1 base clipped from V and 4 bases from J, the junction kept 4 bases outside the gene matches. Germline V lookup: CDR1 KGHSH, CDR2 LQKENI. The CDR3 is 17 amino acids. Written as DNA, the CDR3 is TGTGCCAGCTCACCACAGGGACAGGGGCGTTATAATTCACCCCTCCACTTT. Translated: CASSPQGQGRYNSPLHF.

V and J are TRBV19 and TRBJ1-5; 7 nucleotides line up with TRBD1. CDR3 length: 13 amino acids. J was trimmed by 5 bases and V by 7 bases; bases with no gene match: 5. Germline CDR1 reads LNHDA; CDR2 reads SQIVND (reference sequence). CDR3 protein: CASKNRGDQPQHF. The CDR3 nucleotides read TGTGCCAGTAAAAACAGGGGCGATCAGCCCCAGCATTTT.

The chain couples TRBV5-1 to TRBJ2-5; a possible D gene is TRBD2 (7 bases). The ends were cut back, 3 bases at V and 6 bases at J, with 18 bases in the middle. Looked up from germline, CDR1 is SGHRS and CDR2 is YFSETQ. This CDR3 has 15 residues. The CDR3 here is CASSSAGGGGKTQYF. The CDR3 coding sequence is TGCGCCAGCAGCTCCGCGGGCGGGGGCGGAAAGACCCAGTACTTC. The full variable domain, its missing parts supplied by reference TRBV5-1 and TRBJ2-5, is KAGVTQTPRYLIKTRGQQVTLSCSPISGHRSVSWYQQTPGQGLQFLFEYFSETQRNKGNFPGRFSGRQFSNSRSEMNVSTLELGDSALYLCASSSAGGGGKTQYFGPGTRLLVL.

Here the CDR3 reads CASSFGLAGGLETQYF. CDR3 nucleotides: TGTGCCAGCAGCTTTGGACTAGCGGGCGGGTTAGAGACCCAGTACTTC. This chain uses TRBV5-4 with TRBJ2-5; TRBD2 agrees at 11 bases. The CDR3 consists of 16 residues. The V gene end was trimmed by 2 bases and the J gene end by 4 bases; junction bases not matched to a gene: 7. Germline V CDR1 and CDR2: SGHNT, YYREEE (reference sequence).

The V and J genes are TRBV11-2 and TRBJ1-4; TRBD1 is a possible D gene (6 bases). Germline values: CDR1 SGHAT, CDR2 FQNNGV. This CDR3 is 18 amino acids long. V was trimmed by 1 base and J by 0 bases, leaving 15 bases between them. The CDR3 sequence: CASSLVNRVGSTNEKLFF. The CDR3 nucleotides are TGTGCCAGCAGCTTAGTCAACAGGGTCGGATCAACTAATGAAAAACTGTTTTTT. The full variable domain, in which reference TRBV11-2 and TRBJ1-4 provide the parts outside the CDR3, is EAGVAQSPRYKIIEKRQSVAFWCNPISGHATLYWYQQILGQGPKLLIQFQNNGVVDDSQLPKDRFSAERLKGVDSTLKIQPAKLEDSAVYLCASSLVNRVGSTNEKLFFGSGTQLSVL.

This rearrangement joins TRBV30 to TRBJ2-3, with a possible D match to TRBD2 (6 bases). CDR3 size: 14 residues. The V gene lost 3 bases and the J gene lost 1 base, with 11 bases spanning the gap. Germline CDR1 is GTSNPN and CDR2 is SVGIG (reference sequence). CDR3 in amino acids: CAWRAGPGTDTQYF. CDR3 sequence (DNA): TGTGCCTGGAGAGCGGGCCCGGGCACAGATACGCAGTATTTT.

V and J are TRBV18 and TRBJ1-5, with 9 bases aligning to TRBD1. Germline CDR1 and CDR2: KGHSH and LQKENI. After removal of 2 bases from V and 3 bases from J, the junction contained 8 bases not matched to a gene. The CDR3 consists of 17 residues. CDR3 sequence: CASSPTRGQGNNQPQHF. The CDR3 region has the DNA TGTGCCAGCTCACCAACCCGAGGACAGGGGAACAATCAGCCCCAGCATTTT.

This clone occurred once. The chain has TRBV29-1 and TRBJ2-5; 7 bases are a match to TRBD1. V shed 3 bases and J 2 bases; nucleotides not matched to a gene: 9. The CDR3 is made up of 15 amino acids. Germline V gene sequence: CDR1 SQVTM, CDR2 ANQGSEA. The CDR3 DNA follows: TGCAGCGTTGAGGATGTGAGGGGGCGGCAAGAGACCCAGTACTTC. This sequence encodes CSVEDVRGRQETQYF.

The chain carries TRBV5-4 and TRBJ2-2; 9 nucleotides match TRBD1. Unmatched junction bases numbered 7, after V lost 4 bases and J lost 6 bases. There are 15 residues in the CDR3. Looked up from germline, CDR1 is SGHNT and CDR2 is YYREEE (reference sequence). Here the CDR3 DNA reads TGTGCCAGCAGCCATAACAGGGGGCAGGCCGGGGAGCTGTTTTTT. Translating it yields CASSHNRGQAGELFF.

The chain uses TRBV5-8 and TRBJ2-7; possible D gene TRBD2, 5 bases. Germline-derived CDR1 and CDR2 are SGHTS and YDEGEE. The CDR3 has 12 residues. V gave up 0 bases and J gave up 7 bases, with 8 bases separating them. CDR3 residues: CASSLVPGEQYF. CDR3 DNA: TGTGCCAGCAGCTTGGTTCCGGGGGAGCAGTACTTC.

Here the CDR3 reads CASRPNRDRDADTQYF. Here the CDR3 DNA reads TGTGCCAGCAGACCAAACCGGGACAGGGATGCAGATACGCAGTATTTT. V gene TRBV6-6 combines with J gene TRBJ2-3; the match to TRBD1 covers 9 bases. CDR3 length: 16 amino acids. CDR1 and CDR2 (germline): MNHNY, SVGAGI (reference sequence). Trimming at V came to 6 bases and at J to 4 bases, leaving 11 bases not matched to a gene.

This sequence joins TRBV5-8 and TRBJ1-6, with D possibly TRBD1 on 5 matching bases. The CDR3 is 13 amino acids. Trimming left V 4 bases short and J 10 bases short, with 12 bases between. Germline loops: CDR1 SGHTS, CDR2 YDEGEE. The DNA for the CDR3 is TGTGCCAGCAGCATCAGCTCAGGGTCACCCCTCCACTTT. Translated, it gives CASSISSGSPLHF.

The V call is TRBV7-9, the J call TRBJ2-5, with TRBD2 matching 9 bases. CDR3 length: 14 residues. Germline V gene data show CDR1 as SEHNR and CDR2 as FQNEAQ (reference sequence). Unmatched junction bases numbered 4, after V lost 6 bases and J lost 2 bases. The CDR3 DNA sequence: TGTGCCAGCAGATTTAGCGGGGGACAAGAGACCCAGTACTTC. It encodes CASRFSGGQETQYF.

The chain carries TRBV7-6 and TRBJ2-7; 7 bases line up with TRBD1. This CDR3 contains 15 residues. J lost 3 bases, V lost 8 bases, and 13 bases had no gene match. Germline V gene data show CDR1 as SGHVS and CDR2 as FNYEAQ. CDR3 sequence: CASREGAREGYEQYF. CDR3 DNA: TGTGCCAGCCGAGAGGGGGCGAGAGAAGGCTACGAGCAGTACTTC. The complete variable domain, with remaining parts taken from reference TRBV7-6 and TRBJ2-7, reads GAGVSQSPRYKVTKRGQDVALRCDPISGHVSLYWYRQALGQGPEFLTYFNYEAQQDKSGLPNDRFSAERPEGSISTLTIQRTEQRDSAMYRCASREGAREGYEQYFGPGTRLTVT.

The DNA for the CDR3 is TGTGCCACCAGCAGCGGGAGGATAAACACCGGGGAGCTGTTTTTT. As protein: CATSSGRINTGELFF. This chain connects TRBV24-1 to TRBJ2-2, with TRBD2 matching 9 bases. Germline V gene data show CDR1 as KGHDR and CDR2 as SFDVKD. This CDR3 comprises 15 residues. Trimming at V came to 7 bases and at J to 2 bases, leaving 4 bases not matched to a gene.

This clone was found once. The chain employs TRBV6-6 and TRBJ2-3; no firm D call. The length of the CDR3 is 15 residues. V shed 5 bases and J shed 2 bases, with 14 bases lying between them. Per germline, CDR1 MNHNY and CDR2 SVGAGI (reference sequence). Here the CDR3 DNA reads TGTGCCAGCAGTACCCTACCCGGTATCACAGATACGCAGTATTTT. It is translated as CASSTLPGITDTQYF.

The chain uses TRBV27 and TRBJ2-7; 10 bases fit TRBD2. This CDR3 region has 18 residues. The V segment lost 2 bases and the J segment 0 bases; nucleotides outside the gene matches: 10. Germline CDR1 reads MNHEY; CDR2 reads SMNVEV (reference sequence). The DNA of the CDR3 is TGTGCCAGCAGTTTAACCCGGACTAGCGGATATGGCTCCTACGAGCAGTACTTC. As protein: CASSLTRTSGYGSYEQYF.

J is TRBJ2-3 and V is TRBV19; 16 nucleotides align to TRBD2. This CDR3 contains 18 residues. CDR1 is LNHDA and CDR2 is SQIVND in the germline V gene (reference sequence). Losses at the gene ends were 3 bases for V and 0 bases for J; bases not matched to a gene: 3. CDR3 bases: TGTGCCAGTAGTATCGGGACTAGCGGGGGGGCGAGCACAGATACGCAGTATTTT. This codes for CASSIGTSGGASTDTQYF.

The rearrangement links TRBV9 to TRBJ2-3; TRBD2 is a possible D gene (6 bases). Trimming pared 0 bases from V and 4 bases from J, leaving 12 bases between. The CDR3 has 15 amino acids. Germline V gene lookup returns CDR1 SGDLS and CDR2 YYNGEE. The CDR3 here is CASSVGGVRADTQYF. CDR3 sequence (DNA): TGTGCCAGCAGCGTAGGCGGGGTCCGTGCAGATACGCAGTATTTT.

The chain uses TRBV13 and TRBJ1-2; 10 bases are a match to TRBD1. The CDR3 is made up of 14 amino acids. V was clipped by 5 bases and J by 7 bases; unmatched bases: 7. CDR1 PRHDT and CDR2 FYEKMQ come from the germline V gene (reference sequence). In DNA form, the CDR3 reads TGTGCCAGCAGCCCCGTCGGGACAGGGGTTGGCTACACCTTC. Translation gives CASSPVGTGVGYTF.

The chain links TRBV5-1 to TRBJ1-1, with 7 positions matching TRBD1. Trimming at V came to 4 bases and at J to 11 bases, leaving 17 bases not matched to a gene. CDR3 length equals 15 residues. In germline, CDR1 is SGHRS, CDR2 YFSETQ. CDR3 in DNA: TGCGCCAGCAGCGCGGTCCCGGGACAGAATCATGGGGCTTTCTTT. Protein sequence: CASSAVPGQNHGAFF.

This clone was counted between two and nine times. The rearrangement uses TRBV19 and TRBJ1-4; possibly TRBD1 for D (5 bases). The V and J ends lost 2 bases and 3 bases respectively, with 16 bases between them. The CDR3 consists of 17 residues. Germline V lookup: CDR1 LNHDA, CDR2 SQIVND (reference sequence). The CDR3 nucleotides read TGTGCCAGTAGTATACGGCAGGGTGAACTTGCTAATGAAAAACTGTTTTTT. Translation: CASSIRQGELANEKLFF. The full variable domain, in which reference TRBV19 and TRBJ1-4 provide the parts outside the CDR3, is DGGITQSPKYLFRKEGQNVTLSCEQNLNHDAMYWYRQDPGQGLRLIYYSQIVNDFQKGDIAEGYSVSREKKESFPLTVTSAQKNPTAFYLCASSIRQGELANEKLFFGSGTQLSVL.

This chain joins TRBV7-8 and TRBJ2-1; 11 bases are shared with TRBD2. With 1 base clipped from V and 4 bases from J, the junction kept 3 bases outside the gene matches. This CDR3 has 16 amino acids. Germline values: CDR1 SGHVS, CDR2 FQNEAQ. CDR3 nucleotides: TGTGCCAGCAGCTTAGAGGGACTAGCGGTTTACAATGAGCAGTTCTTC. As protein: CASSLEGLAVYNEQFF.